Here is one T cell receptor (beta chain) with its context. The record originates from a study of shared clonotypes between healthy human individuals. Study-wide context: Three CD4 naive, three CD4 memory, two CD8 naive and one CD8 memory plate were used per donor.

The method was immunoSEQ multiplex PCR; TCRdb's version includes in-frame clones alone and lacks a portion of them. The data show roughly 2.2 million clones, roughly 90% seen once. This CDR3 is built from 18 residues. Per the germline V gene, CDR1 is SGHVS and CDR2 is FQNEAQ. The V and J ends lost 1 base and 0 bases respectively, with 16 bases between them. The specimen sequenced was naive CD4+ T cells from PBMCs. Subset here: CD45RA+ positively selected. This clonotype was sampled from a man aged 18 to 29 in good health. Some clones in this sample may be carry-over from other donors' samples. The chain recombines TRBV7-8 with TRBJ2-1; D is ambiguous. DNA for the CDR3: TGTGCCAGCAGCTTAGACTCGCGTGGCAGGAGCTCCTACAATGAGCAGTTCTTC. Residues: CASSLDSRGRSSYNEQFF. Full variable domain (remainder filled in from reference TRBV7-8 and TRBJ2-1): GAGVSQSPRYKVAKRGQDVALRCDPISGHVSLFWYQQALGQGPEFLTYFQNEAQLDKSGLPSDRFFAERPEGSVSTLKIQRTQQEDSAVYLCASSLDSRGRSSYNEQFFGPGTRLTVL.